Presented here are 21 T cell receptor beta chains from one specimen sequenced in a study of cytomegalovirus exposure and HLA in healthy donors. The PCR used 60 Vbeta and 13 Jbeta primers. The repertoire was sequenced with immunoSEQ multiplex PCR; TCRdb's copy has only in-frame clones and lacks some. The sample spans around 75,000 clones; the ten largest clones claim roughly an eighth. The material sequenced was PBMCs. The receptors originated from a man in his fifties in good health and CMV-seropositive.

The CDR3 region is CASSPLRLAGISYNEQFF. CDR3 coding DNA: TGTGCCAGCAGCCCTTTACGACTAGCGGGGATCTCCTACAATGAGCAGTTCTTC. This sequence joins TRBV5-5 and TRBJ2-1; 11 bases agree with TRBD2. The germline V gene encodes CDR1 SGHKS and CDR2 YYEKEE (reference sequence). The CDR3 has 18 amino acids. Trimming cost V 4 bases and J 0 bases; bases outside gene matches: 9. Variable domain in full (rest from reference TRBV5-5 and TRBJ2-1): DAGVTQSPTHLIKTRGQQVTLRCSPISGHKSVSWYQQVLGQGPQFIFQYYEKEERGRGNFPDRFSARQFPNYSSELNVNALLLGDSALYLCASSPLRLAGISYNEQFFGPGTRLTVL.

The chain uses TRBV19 and TRBJ2-2; TRBD1 agrees at 9 bases. Germline CDR1 is LNHDA and CDR2 is SQIVND (reference sequence). The trim removed 1 base at V and 7 bases at J, leaving 7 bases unmatched. This CDR3 region has 16 residues. The CDR3 region has the DNA TGTGCCAGTAGTATAGGACAGGGGGTAGGAAACGGGGAGCTGTTTTTT. Translating gives CASSIGQGVGNGELFF.

The chain carries TRBV6-1 and TRBJ2-1; 8 bases align to TRBD1. The length of the CDR3 is 14 residues. With 3 bases clipped from V and 3 bases from J, the junction kept 1 base outside the gene matches. Germline CDR1 is MNHNS and CDR2 is SASEGT. The CDR3 nucleotides are TGTGCCAGCAGTGATACAGGGGGCTACAATGAGCAGTTCTTC. Translation gives CASSDTGGYNEQFF.

This chain joins TRBV4-1 and TRBJ2-7; tentative D call: TRBD1 (6 bases). This CDR3 comprises 15 residues. V shed 2 bases and J shed 2 bases, with 13 bases lying between them. Germline V CDR1 and CDR2: MGHRA, YSYEKL. The CDR3 nucleotides are TGCGCCAGCAGCCAACTTGGGACACCGACCTACGAGCAGTACGTC. Protein sequence: CASSQLGTPTYEQYV.

This chain connects TRBV5-4 to TRBJ2-1; weak D call: TRBD2 (6 bases). CDR1 is SGHNT and CDR2 is YYREEE in the germline V gene (reference sequence). V was clipped by 6 bases and J by 9 bases, with 19 bases between them. CDR3 length: 14 residues. CDR3 sequence: CASTSLTGEGEQFF. The CDR3 nucleotides read TGTGCCAGCACCTCGCTAACGGGAGAGGGTGAGCAGTTCTTC.

The rearrangement joins TRBV6-5 to TRBJ1-2; 7 nucleotides match TRBD1. The length of the CDR3 is 14 residues. V gave up 9 bases and J gave up 1 base; unmatched junction bases: 8. The germline V gene encodes CDR1 MNHEY and CDR2 SVGAGI. CDR3 coding DNA: TGTGCCAGTTCCCAGGGACAGAATAACTATGGCTACACCTTC. This encodes CASSQGQNNYGYTF.

This rearrangement joins TRBV5-6 to TRBJ2-7, with 13 bases fitting TRBD2. The germline V gene encodes CDR1 SGHDT and CDR2 YYEEEE. With V trimmed by 2 bases and J by 6 bases, 17 bases remained unmatched. CDR3 length: 19 residues. CDR3 coding DNA: TGTGCCAGCAGCTTTTTGACTAGCGGGAGGCTCCAGGATTTTGGCGAGCAGTACTTC. Translated, it gives CASSFLTSGRLQDFGEQYF.

The gene calls are TRBV4-1 and TRBJ1-4, with D possibly being TRBD1 (6 bases). Trimming took off 4 bases at V and 7 bases at J, with 19 bases between the two ends. The CDR3 is 16 amino acids. Germline V gene data show CDR1 as MGHRA and CDR2 as YSYEKL. CDR3 sequence: CASSPNTGSIPEKLFF. The CDR3 region has the DNA TGCGCCAGCAGCCCCAATACAGGGTCGATTCCTGAAAAACTGTTTTTT.

The V call is TRBV4-2, the J call TRBJ2-6; 9 nucleotides align to TRBD2. CDR1 is LGHNA and CDR2 is YNFKEQ in the germline V gene. V trimming: 0 bases; J trimming: 6 bases; junction bases outside the gene matches: 15. The CDR3 totals 20 residues. CDR3 nucleotides: TGTGCCAGCAGCCAAGAAGAGGGGATAGCGGGAGCACTCACGGCCAACGTCCTGACTTTC. Protein product: CASSQEEGIAGALTANVLTF.

The chain combines TRBV5-1 with TRBJ2-1; a possible D gene is TRBD1 (6 bases). This CDR3 region has 15 residues. Germline CDR1 and CDR2: SGHRS and YFSETQ. Trimming cost V 4 bases and J 5 bases, with 16 bases left between them. CDR3 sequence: CASSGTRAFDNEQFF. CDR3 in DNA: TGCGCCAGCAGCGGGACACGGGCTTTTGACAATGAGCAGTTCTTC.

The chain joins TRBV6-1 to TRBJ2-5; 7 bases align to TRBD1. The V gene's germline CDR1 is MNHNS and CDR2 SASEGT. CDR3 length: 13 amino acids. The J segment lost 3 bases and the V segment lost 10 bases, leaving 8 bases of the junction unmatched. Written as DNA, the CDR3 is TGTGCCACCCTTGTGACAGGGAAAGAGACCCAGTACTTC. It codes for CATLVTGKETQYF.

The V gene is TRBV15, the J gene TRBJ1-2; D gene uncertain. V gave up 0 bases and J gave up 5 bases, with 7 bases separating them. Germline CDR1 reads LNHNV; CDR2 reads YYDKDF (reference sequence). The CDR3 spans 13 residues. The CDR3 DNA sequence: TGTGCCACCAGCAGAGATTCTCTGTATGGCTACACCTTC. The encoded protein is CATSRDSLYGYTF. The variable domain in full, completed from reference TRBV15 and TRBJ1-2, reads DAMVIQNPRYQVTQFGKPVTLSCSQTLNHNVMYWYQQKSSQAPKLLFHYYDKDFNNEADTPDNFQSRRPNTSFCFLDIRSPGLGDTAMYLCATSRDSLYGYTFGSGTRLTVV.

This CDR3 is CASSLGQDWNQPQHF. CDR3 bases: TGTGCCAGCAGCCTGGGGCAGGACTGGAATCAGCCCCAGCATTTT. The chain carries TRBV5-6 and TRBJ1-5, with D possibly TRBD1 on 5 matching bases. From germline, CDR1 is SGHDT and CDR2 YYEEEE. The CDR3 loop spans 15 amino acids. V was shortened by 4 bases and J by 4 bases, with 15 bases between the two germline ends.

This chain connects TRBV10-3 to TRBJ2-1, with 11 nucleotides matching TRBD2. The CDR3 extends over 15 amino acids. Germline V gene lookup returns CDR1 ENHRY and CDR2 SYGVKD. V shed 2 bases, J shed 5 bases, and the junction held 2 bases outside the gene matches. The CDR3 is CAISEKLAGDNEQFF. Here the CDR3 DNA reads TGTGCCATCAGTGAGAAACTAGCGGGGGACAATGAGCAGTTCTTC.

V and J are TRBV28 and TRBJ2-4; D perhaps matches TRBD1 (6 bases). Germline CDR1 and CDR2: MDHEN and SYDVKM. Between the trimmed V and J ends, which lost 6 bases and 4 bases, there was a span of 10 bases. This CDR3 contains 13 residues. The CDR3 coding sequence is TGTGCCAGCAGCTCGGGACAAAAAAACATTCAGTACTTC. Protein product: CASSSGQKNIQYF.

The V and J genes are TRBV27 and TRBJ2-3; no definite D call. V was trimmed by 3 bases and J by 6 bases, leaving 7 bases between them. Germline values: CDR1 MNHEY, CDR2 SMNVEV (reference sequence). CDR3 size: 12 residues. Here the CDR3 DNA reads TGTGCCAGCAGTTTGACAAGCGATACGCAGTATTTT. As protein: CASSLTSDTQYF.

The J gene is TRBJ1-2, the V gene TRBV10-3; D might be TRBD1 (5 bases). Trimming shortened V by 6 bases and J by 9 bases, and 17 bases separated the two germline ends. The CDR3 runs 13 residues. Germline V lookup: CDR1 ENHRY, CDR2 SYGVKD. The CDR3 sequence is CAISPIGADRYTF. CDR3 DNA sequence: TGTGCCATCAGCCCTATAGGGGCCGACCGCTACACCTTC.

The CDR3, as DNA: TGCGCCAGCAGCTCTAGCGGGAGTAGTGAGACCCAGTACTTC. It is translated as CASSSSGSSETQYF. V usage is TRBV5-1 and J usage is TRBJ2-5; 10 nucleotides line up with TRBD2. The germline V gene has CDR1 SGHRS and CDR2 YFSETQ. The CDR3 loop spans 14 amino acids. V lost 3 bases and J lost 5; bases outside the gene matches: 4.

The gene calls are TRBV9 and TRBJ2-2, with TRBD1 matching 8 bases. Germline V gives CDR1 SGDLS, CDR2 YYNGEE. V lost 3 bases, J lost 2 bases, and 6 bases stayed unmatched. This CDR3 region has 16 residues. The CDR3 sequence: CASSGPGTGNTGELFF. The CDR3 nucleotides read TGTGCCAGCAGCGGACCCGGGACAGGCAACACCGGGGAGCTGTTTTTT.

The chain recombines TRBV4-1 with TRBJ1-2; no definite D call. Per the germline V gene, CDR1 is MGHRA and CDR2 is YSYEKL. With 0 bases removed from V and 3 bases from J, the gap between germline ends came to 8 bases. CDR3 size: 14 residues. The CDR3, as DNA: TGCGCCAGCAGCCAAGAATACGAGTACTATGGCTACACCTTC. Protein product: CASSQEYEYYGYTF.

CDR3 sequence (DNA): TGTGCCAGCAGCGACAGGTACCCTGGAAACACCATATATTTT. Protein: CASSDRYPGNTIYF. The chain employs TRBV27 and TRBJ1-3; tentatively, D is TRBD1 (6 bases). Germline CDR1 MNHEY, CDR2 SMNVEV (reference sequence). V was trimmed by 6 bases and J by 2 bases, leaving 11 bases between them. This CDR3 has 14 amino acids.